This TCR beta chain was identified during a study of siplizumab effects on memory and regulatory T cells. Germline V CDR1 and CDR2: MGHRA, YSYEKL. This CDR3 region has 16 residues. A word on this clone: At one of its ends the junction is not consistent with the germline gene, which may arise from a read error.

Method: immunoSEQ multiplex PCR; TCRdb's copy keeps in-frame clones and lacks some. In the table there are approximately 50,000 clones, about 93% of which are singletons. The chain joins TRBV4-1 to TRBJ2-7; D may be TRBD2 (6 bases). The clonotype was recovered from a human donor in good health. The sequencing input was CD8+ T cells sorted from blood. As DNA, the CDR3 is TGCGCCAGCAGCCAAAAGGAGGGAGTGGGCTCCGACGAGCAGTACTTC. Its translation is CASSQKEGVGSDEQYF.